The TCR beta chain described here comes from a study of response to subunit inactivated influenza vaccine. As to this clonotype: Its specificity is not known.

TCRdb reprocessed the RT-PCR reads with MiXCR, giving one entry per CDR3 protein. The sample includes about 520,000 distinct CDR3 sequences, about 25% of them seen just once. The study, taken as a whole, reports: Authors suggested seasonal influenza vaccinations each recruit few new T cells.

The receptor was isolated from a man in his forties or fifties who received an inactivated influenza vaccine. The sample in question was CD4+ T cells sorted from PBMCs, obtained 4 to 6 days after vaccination.

CDR3 in DNA: TGTGCCAGCAGCCAAGAAGGACTCTCCAATCAGCCCCAGCATTTT. Amino acids: CASSQEGLSNQPQHF. The chain links TRBV4-2 to TRBJ1-5; D is undetermined. The CDR3 runs 15 residues. Germline-derived CDR1 and CDR2 are LGHNA and YNFKEQ. Between the trimmed V and J ends, which lost 0 bases and 3 bases, there was a span of 9 bases.